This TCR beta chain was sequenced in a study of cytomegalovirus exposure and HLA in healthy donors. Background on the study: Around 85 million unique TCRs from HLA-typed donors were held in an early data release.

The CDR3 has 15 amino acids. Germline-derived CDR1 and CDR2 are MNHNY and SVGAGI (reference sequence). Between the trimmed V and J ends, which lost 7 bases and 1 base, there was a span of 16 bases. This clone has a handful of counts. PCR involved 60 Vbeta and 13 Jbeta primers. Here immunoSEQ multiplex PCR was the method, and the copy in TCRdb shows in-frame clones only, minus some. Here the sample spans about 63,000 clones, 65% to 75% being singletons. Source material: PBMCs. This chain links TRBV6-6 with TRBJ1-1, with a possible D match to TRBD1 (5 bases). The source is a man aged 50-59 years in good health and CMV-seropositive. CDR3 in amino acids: CASNLGGGRNTEAFF. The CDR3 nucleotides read TGTGCCAGCAATCTGGGCGGGGGGAGGAACACTGAAGCTTTCTTT.